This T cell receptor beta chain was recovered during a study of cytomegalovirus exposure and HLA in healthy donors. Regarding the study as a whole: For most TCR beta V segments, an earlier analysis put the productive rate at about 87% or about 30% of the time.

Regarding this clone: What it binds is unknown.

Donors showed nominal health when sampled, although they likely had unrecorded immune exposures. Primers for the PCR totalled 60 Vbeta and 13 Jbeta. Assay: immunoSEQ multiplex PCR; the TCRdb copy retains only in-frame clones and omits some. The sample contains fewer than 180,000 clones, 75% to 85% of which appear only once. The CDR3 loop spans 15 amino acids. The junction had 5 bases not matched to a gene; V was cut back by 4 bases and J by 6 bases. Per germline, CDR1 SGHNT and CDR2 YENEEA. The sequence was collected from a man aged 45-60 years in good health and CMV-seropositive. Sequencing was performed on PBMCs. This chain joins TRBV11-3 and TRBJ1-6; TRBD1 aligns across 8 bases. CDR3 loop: CASSYGQGRNSPLHF. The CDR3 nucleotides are TGTGCCAGCAGCTATGGACAGGGACGTAATTCACCCCTCCACTTT.